This TCR beta chain was obtained from a study of PD-1 blockade in classical Hodgkin lymphoma. Time point meaning: newly diagnosed, previously untreated cHL patient sample. Untreated, newly diagnosed classical Hodgkin lymphoma PBMCs served for comparison. Study-wide findings and caveats: The authors have not defined what causes the repertoire differences, possibly disease activity or prior therapy.

V was cut by 0 bases and J by 2 bases, with 11 bases left in between. The CDR3 extends over 15 amino acids. CDR1 is SGHRS and CDR2 is YFSETQ in the germline V gene. Some clones are missing from TCRdb's copy, which holds only in-frame ones; the method was immunoSEQ multiplex PCR. Altogether 25,000 to 35,000 clones are present, 85% to 95% being singletons, with the ten largest covering roughly 2%. About this clone: What it binds is not known.

V usage is TRBV5-1 and J usage is TRBJ1-2; no clear D. The material sequenced was peripheral blood mononuclear cells (PBMCs). The TCR comes from a human donor with classical Hodgkin lymphoma. The CDR3 spells CASSLGLQINYGYTF. In DNA form, the CDR3 reads TGCGCCAGCAGCTTGGGACTACAGATCAACTATGGCTACACCTTC. The full variable domain, its missing parts supplied by reference TRBV5-1 and TRBJ1-2, is KAGVTQTPRYLIKTRGQQVTLSCSPISGHRSVSWYQQTPGQGLQFLFEYFSETQRNKGNFPGRFSGRQFSNSRSEMNVSTLELGDSALYLCASSLGLQINYGYTFGSGTRLTVV.